This is a list of T cell receptor beta chains from one sample in a study of shared clonotypes between healthy human individuals. Sequencing used immunoSEQ multiplex PCR; TCRdb keeps in-frame clones, though not all of them. The top ten hold 13% of the sample, which has some 470,000 clones, over 60% seen once. Source material: PBMCs. These receptor sequences come from a woman aged 35 to 49 in good health. Some clones in this sample may be carry-over from other donors' samples. CDR3s include the opening cysteine and the closing phenylalanine or tryptophan. Each record gives: J gene, V gene, clone size, D gene, CDR3 DNA, CDR3 protein. A D gene is named only where the DNA matches it firmly. Some rows have no size entry. The others give once, few or many, or a class for an expanded clone.

TRBJ1-1 | TRBV6-1 | few | - | TGTGCCACCTGCAGGGCGGAGACTGAAGCTTTCTTT | CATCRAETEAFF
TRBJ1-2 | TRBV2 | few | TRBD1 | TGTGCCAGCAGCCCAACAGGGGGTGGCTACACCTTC | CASSPTGGGYTF
TRBJ2-6 | TRBV4-3 | many | - | TGCGCCAGCAGCCAAGCCGACACTTTCTCTGGGGCCAACGTCCTGACTTTC | CASSQADTFSGANVLTF
TRBJ2-7 | TRBV5-1 | - | - | TGCGCCAGCAGCTTGGAGGGGGGCGCCTACGAGCAGTACTTC | CASSLEGGAYEQYF
TRBJ1-5 | TRBV30 | few | TRBD1 | TGTGCCTGGAGTAGGACAGGCGGTGGCAATCAGCCCCAGCATTTT | CAWSRTGGGNQPQHF
TRBJ2-7 | TRBV7-2 | - | - | TGTGCCAGCAGCTTAGGGGTCGGAGCCTACGAGCAGTACTTC | CASSLGVGAYEQYF
TRBJ2-1 | TRBV7-8 | - | TRBD1 | TGTGCCAGCAGCCCCCTGCCGGGACAGGGAGGAACTGGTGAGCAGTTCTTC | CASSPLPGQGGTGEQFF
TRBJ2-3 | TRBV7-8 | - | - | TGTGCCAGCAGCTTAGCTGGCGGGTCGGTAGATACGCAGTATTTT | CASSLAGGSVDTQYF
TRBJ2-2 | TRBV7-2 | few | - | TGTGCCAGCAGCTATTACACCGGGGAGCTGTTTTTT | CASSYYTGELFF
TRBJ2-1 | TRBV15 | - | TRBD2 | TGTGCCACCAGCTGGCTAGCGGGAGGCACCTCGGGGAATGAGCAGTTCTTC | CATSWLAGGTSGNEQFF
TRBJ2-5 | TRBV4-3 | - | TRBD1 | TGCGCCAGCAGCCAGGCCGGGACAGTCCAAGAGACCCAGTACTTC | CASSQAGTVQETQYF
TRBJ2-5 | TRBV2 | - | - | TGTGCCAGCAGCCAACCCCCGGGCCCCCAAGAGACCCAGTACTTC | CASSQPPGPQETQYF
TRBJ2-1 | TRBV7-2 | - | - | TGTGCCAGCAGCTTGCTCGGGACTCCCGGGAATGAGCAGTTCTTC | CASSLLGTPGNEQFF
TRBJ2-5 | TRBV4-1 | - | TRBD2 | TGCGCCAGCAGCCAAGGTCCGACTAGCGGGGCGGGCCCTAAAGAGACCCAGTACTTC | CASSQGPTSGAGPKETQYF
TRBJ1-4 | TRBV2 | - | - | TGTGCCAGCAGTGATTCGGGGCAAGGGGGGATGGAAAAACTGTTTTTT | CASSDSGQGGMEKLFF
TRBJ2-7 | TRBV18 | - | TRBD1 | TGTGCCAGCTCACCGGGACAGATCTCCTACGAGCAGTACTTC | CASSPGQISYEQYF
TRBJ2-5 | TRBV11-2 | few | - | TGTGCCAGCAGCCGACCTGGAACAGACCCCCAAGAGACCCAGTACTTC | CASSRPGTDPQETQYF
TRBJ2-7 | TRBV18 | - | TRBD1 | TGTGCCAGCTCGTCGGGACAGGGCTCCTACGAGCAGTACTTC | CASSSGQGSYEQYF
TRBJ2-7 | TRBV7-2 | - | - | TGTGCCAGCTTCAGGGGGGGCAACTCCTACGAGCAGTACTTC | CASFRGGNSYEQYF
TRBJ2-1 | TRBV29-1 | many | TRBD2 | TGCAGCGTTGAGGTTCTAGCGGGAGGGAAGGGGCAGTTCTTC | CSVEVLAGGKGQFF
TRBJ2-5 | TRBV2 | - | - | TGTGCCAGCGGTCGAGGGGTTGAGACCCAGTACTTC | CASGRGVETQYF
TRBJ1-3 | TRBV4-2 | - | - | TGTGCCAGCAGCCCGAGGCGAAACACCATATATTTT | CASSPRRNTIYF
TRBJ1-1 | TRBV5-1 | once | TRBD1 | TGCGCCAGCAGCACCTCGACAGGGGGGGACACTGAAGCTTTCTTT | CASSTSTGGDTEAFF
TRBJ2-1 | TRBV6-1 | - | - | TGTGCCATCCAACTTTACTACAATGAGCAGTTCTTC | CAIQLYYNEQFF
TRBJ2-1 | TRBV18 | - | TRBD2 | TGTGCCAGCTCACCCGGGACTAGCGGGAGAGTCGCCTACAATGAGCAGTTCTTC | CASSPGTSGRVAYNEQFF
TRBJ2-1 | TRBV18 | - | - | TGTGCCAGCTCACCACCTTTCGTCAATGAGCAGTTCTTC | CASSPPFVNEQFF
TRBJ2-6 | TRBV29-1 | many | - | TGCAGCGTTGAAGATCCTCTTCTCTCTGGGGCCAACGTCCTGACTTTC | CSVEDPLLSGANVLTF
TRBJ1-6 | TRBV28 | - | TRBD1 | TGTGCCAGCAGTCCCCAGACAGGGGGGTATTCACCCCTCCACTTT | CASSPQTGGYSPLHF
TRBJ2-1 | TRBV28 | - | - | TGTGCCAGCACCCTAAGCGGAGCCTTCTACAATGAGCAGTTCTTC | CASTLSGAFYNEQFF
TRBJ1-5 | TRBV15 | - | TRBD1 | TGTGCCACCAGCACCCTTGACAGGGTTGCGCCCCAGCATTTT | CATSTLDRVAPQHF
TRBJ1-4 | TRBV7-9 | - | TRBD1 | TGTGCCAGCAGCTTAGTAGGGGGCCGGGACAGGGATGAAAAACTGTTTTTT | CASSLVGGRDRDEKLFF
TRBJ2-3 | TRBV28 | - | TRBD1 | TGTGCCAGCAGTCCCCCGGACAGGTCCACAGATACGCAGTATTTT | CASSPPDRSTDTQYF
TRBJ1-5 | TRBV2 | few | - | TGTGCCAGCAGGGGGGACGGTCTCAATCAGCCCCAGCATTTT | CASRGDGLNQPQHF
TRBJ2-2 | TRBV19 | - | TRBD2 | TGTGCCAGTAGTAAAACTAGCGGGGATAACACCGGGGAGCTGTTTTTT | CASSKTSGDNTGELFF
TRBJ1-1 | TRBV28 | - | - | TGTGCCAGCAGTTTAGTCAGGACGAACACTGAAGCTTTCTTT | CASSLVRTNTEAFF
TRBJ2-7 | TRBV11-2 | medium-sized | TRBD2 | TGTGCCAGCAGCTTAGCCGTAGCGGGGATCTACGAGCAGTACTTC | CASSLAVAGIYEQYF
TRBJ2-6 | TRBV6-4 | - | TRBD1 | TGTGCCAGCTCGACAGGGCCGGGGGCCAACGTCCTGACTTTC | CASSTGPGANVLTF
TRBJ2-3 | TRBV19 | - | - | TGTGCCAGTAGTCCCACCGGGCCCTTCGGCACAGATACGCAGTATTTT | CASSPTGPFGTDTQYF
TRBJ2-2 | TRBV7-3 | - | - | TGTGCCAGCAGCCCCCCAGGGGGAGGCACCGGGGAGCTGTTTTTT | CASSPPGGGTGELFF
TRBJ2-2 | TRBV27 | - | - | TGTGCCAGCAGTCCGTGGGCCACCGGGGAGCTGTTTTTT | CASSPWATGELFF
TRBJ2-7 | TRBV30 | - | - | TGTGCCTGGACCCCTGGCTCCACCCTGACCTACGAGCAGTACTTC | CAWTPGSTLTYEQYF
TRBJ2-3 | TRBV6-1 | many | - | TGTGCCAGCAGTGAACAGACGCCAGATACGCAGTATTTT | CASSEQTPDTQYF
TRBJ2-3 | TRBV30 | once | TRBD2 | TGTGCCTGTGACTTAGCGGGGTACACTAGCACAGATACGCAGTATTTT | CACDLAGYTSTDTQYF
TRBJ1-3 | TRBV11-2 | - | - | TGTGCCAGCAGCTTAGATCGAGGGTCCACTGGAAACACCATATATTTT | CASSLDRGSTGNTIYF
TRBJ2-1 | TRBV11-3 | few | - | TGTGCCAGCAGCTTGGGGAGACCAGGGTTAGGTGATGAGCAGTTCTTC | CASSLGRPGLGDEQFF
TRBJ1-3 | TRBV5-1 | - | - | TGCGCCAGCAGCTTGCGGGGTTATGGTTCTGGAAACACCATATATTTT | CASSLRGYGSGNTIYF
TRBJ2-3 | TRBV27 | - | TRBD2 | TGTGCCAGCAGTTTATATGCTAGCGGGAGTATAGATACGCAGTATTTT | CASSLYASGSIDTQYF
TRBJ1-5 | TRBV6-4 | - | - | TGTGCCTGGTCGCGAGCGGACAGCAATCAGCCCCAGCATTTT | CAWSRADSNQPQHF
TRBJ2-5 | TRBV9 | - | TRBD2 | TGTGCCAGCAGCCCCCAAAGCGGGAGAGGGGAGACCCAGTACTTC | CASSPQSGRGETQYF
TRBJ1-5 | TRBV7-2 | - | - | TGTGCCAGCAGCACAACCGGACAGCCTAATCAGCCCCAGCATTTT | CASSTTGQPNQPQHF
TRBJ2-3 | TRBV27 | few | - | TGTGCCAGCAGTACCCAGCGGAATACGCAGTATTTT | CASSTQRNTQYF
TRBJ2-4 | TRBV19 | few | - | TGTGCCAGTAGCACAGGGCGGAAAAACATTCAGTACTTC | CASSTGRKNIQYF
TRBJ2-5 | TRBV27 | - | TRBD2 | TGTGCCAGCAGTTCAGTGCTAGCGGGGGAAGAGACCCAGTACTTC | CASSSVLAGEETQYF
TRBJ2-1 | TRBV30 | once | TRBD1 | TGTGCCTGGAGCGGACAGGGTCCCACGCTAACCCACAATGAGCAGTTCTTC | CAWSGQGPTLTHNEQFF
TRBJ1-2 | TRBV14 | - | TRBD1 | TGTGCCAGCAGCCCCAGACAGGGACAGAACTATGGCTACACCTTC | CASSPRQGQNYGYTF